This TCR beta chain stems from a study of T cells after yellow fever vaccination. The germline gives CDR1 MNHNS, CDR2 SASEGT. This CDR3 contains 16 residues. V lost 0 bases and J lost 5; bases outside the gene matches: 4. TCRdb reprocessed the 5' RACE reads with MiXCR, giving one entry per CDR3 protein. This sample has some 250,000 distinct CDR3 sequences; 3.6% occur once, and the top ten carry over 15%. This clonotype has a count of ten or more. This clonotype was sampled from a young man who received the YFV17D yellow fever vaccine. The source material was PBMCs, sampled 15 days after the yellow fever booster vaccination. The chain has TRBV6-1 and TRBJ1-5; 10 bases fit TRBD1. As DNA, the CDR3 is TGTGCCAGCAGTGAAGCGCAGGGACAGGGGCATCAGCCCCAGCATTTT. Its translation: CASSEAQGQGHQPQHF.